This T cell receptor beta chain was sequenced for a study of T cells in localized non-small cell lung cancer (dated by TCRdb to 2020 to 2022). With respect to the entire study: The study analyzed T cell repertoires of roughly 220 early-stage NSCLC patients, comparing tumors and uninvolved tumor-adjacent lungs. The cohort was made up of fewer than 250 treatment-naive NSCLC patients whose localized lung tumors had been resected. Of the NSCLC patients, around 130 were male and some 97 were female, and the mean age was around 70 years. Points the paper makes about the study in general: Because multi-region tumor sequencing was not done, intratumor heterogeneity could not be ruled out. Because the study design was exploratory, TCR variables were selected using unadjusted p-values without false-discovery rate correction. Higher blood T cell density associated with longer overall survival, while higher adjacent-lung clonality associated with shorter survival. A median of about 61 of the top 100 tumor clones turned up in the paired uninvolved adjacent lung, and some 28 of those clones also ranked among the top 100 of that same adjacent lung. Uninvolved tumor-adjacent lung showed the highest T cell clonality, higher than tumor, which suggests more focused antigenic responses in the uninvolved tumor-adjacent lung.

The immunoSEQ Assay was used to sequence TCR beta CDR3 regions from DNA. In the authors' own workflow: To compute T cell density, TCR beta template counts were normalized to usable DNA, which was estimated by amplifying housekeeping genes. Using the preseqR package, richness was estimated by extrapolating to 120,000 templates for tissue samples and 400,000 templates for PBMC samples. Clonality was defined by subtracting Pielou's evenness from one. Tissue-enriched TCRs were identified by differential abundance testing using productive amino-acid clonotypes, minimum total count 5 and alpha 0.1. Repertoire overlap between compartments was quantified with the Jaccard Index and Morisita Overlap Index. GLIPH clustered TCR beta CDR3s with public tetramer-defined viral CDR3s; viral motifs required at least three viral sequences plus V-gene enrichment. TCRdb limited this immuneACCESS table to in-frame rearrangements with V and J called. A share of clones is missing; checked studies link under half to unresolved V genes, and the rest is unexplained. V, J and clone size are taken as reported in that table, and D and trimming were inferred from the DNA itself. Across this sample there are approximately 10,000 clones, with 90% to 95% seen only once. Approximately 7.5% of the sample is taken by the ten largest.

At diagnosis, peripheral blood, uninvolved tumor-adjacent lung and tumor were collected and were preserved as a mix of fresh-frozen and FFPE material. For TCR repertoire profiling, the blood samples were analyzed as peripheral blood mononuclear cells. Details on this clone: Its antigen has not been determined. No per-base quality is available; no much larger clone lies one base away.

The sample in question was peripheral blood, obtained before any cancer treatment. This TCR derives from a woman aged 35 to 75 with stage I squamous cell lung carcinoma.

For the CDR3, the sequence is CASSWDGSGYTF. At the DNA level, the sequence is TGTGCCAGCAGTTGGGACGGTAGTGGCTACACCTTC. The chain uses TRBV6-5 and TRBJ1-2; TRBD1 is perhaps the D gene, given 5 matching bases. The trim is 4 bases for V and 7 bases for J, with a gap of 10 bases between the germline ends. The CDR1 and CDR2 encoded by the germline V gene are MNHEY and SVGAGI. The cysteine opens and the phenylalanine closes a CDR3 of 12 amino acids. The retained sequence is limited to the CDR3, 36 bases, with the frame set at the first base.